This T cell receptor beta chain is from a study of OX40 agonist ivuxolimab in advanced cancers. A history of autoimmune disease or systemic immunosuppression excluded patients. Study observations and caveats: Within 6 weeks, CD4+ and CD8+ blood T cells expanded clonally at 0.1 to 3.0 mg/kg.

Generated by immunoSEQ multiplex PCR, the TCRdb table keeps only in-frame clones and is missing some. The table includes approximately 55,000 clones, approximately 86% detected once. Germline V gene data show CDR1 as MGHRA and CDR2 as YSYEKL. The CDR3 extends over 17 amino acids. Trimming removed 1 base at V and 0 bases at J, with 13 bases between. Points on this clone: The antigen is unknown.

The material sequenced was CD4+ or CD8+ T cells sorted from blood, taken in a trial of the OX40 agonist ivuxolimab. This clonotype was sampled from an adult with an advanced solid tumor such as melanoma, head and neck, liver or kidney cancer. The V gene is TRBV4-1, the J gene TRBJ1-3; D call uncertain. The CDR3 reads CASSQGLGVTSGNTIYF. In DNA form, the CDR3 reads TGCGCCAGCAGCCAAGGCTTGGGTGTGACCTCTGGAAACACCATATATTTT.